One T cell receptor (beta chain) is described in this entry. The authors' processing: Reference gene primer amplification yielded estimated nucleated cell counts. This table comes from immunoSEQ multiplex PCR, and its TCRdb copy is limited to in-frame clones, with some not included. Clone size and V and J calls were adopted from that table, with D and trimming inferred from the DNA. The profile shows about 200,000 clones, 84% of them singletons. This entry belongs to a study of blood T cell repertoires in COVID-19. Study-wide background: Both acute and convalescent COVID-19 samples were obtained from the United States, Italy and Spain. T cells, B-cell-depleted T cells, or PBMCs supplied cDNA or gDNA.

From germline, CDR1 is MNHEY and CDR2 SVGAGI. Trimming took 6 bases from V and 7 from J, leaving 19 bases between them. The CDR3 loop spans 15 amino acids. The chain joins TRBV6-5 to TRBJ2-1, with D perhaps matching TRBD1 (7 bases). The TCR was taken from a woman between 45 and 60 years old with active or convalescent COVID-19. Sequencing was done on a sample of peripheral blood. DNA for the CDR3: TGTGCCAGCAGCCCGACAGGGTCGGAGGGGAATGAGCAGTTCTTC. It yields the protein CASSPTGSEGNEQFF.